One and the same sample provided the 9 T cell receptor beta chains below, sequenced in a study of identical twins. TCRdb redid the calling of the 5' RACE reads with MiXCR, one entry per CDR3 protein. Seen here are approximately 700,000 distinct CDR3 sequences, less than 7% observed once, and the top ten hold around 1.9%. The material sequenced was naive T cells sorted from blood. These receptors all stem from a man between 18 and 29 years old in good health.

This clonotype was found many times. The chain has TRBV9 and TRBJ2-3; TRBD1 matches 7 bases. Germline-derived CDR1 and CDR2 are SGDLS and YYNGEE. This CDR3 is 16 amino acids long. Trimming at V came to 0 bases and at J to 4 bases, leaving 8 bases not matched to a gene. The DNA for the CDR3 is TGTGCCAGCAGCGTAGAGTGGCAGGGGGTCTCAGATACGCAGTATTTT. Its protein product is CASSVEWQGVSDTQYF.

This clonotype was recorded many times. The rearrangement joins TRBV20-1 to TRBJ1-1; 8 bases line up with TRBD1. V dropped 4 bases and J dropped 1; count of bases not matched to a gene: 2. CDR3 length: 13 amino acids. Germline assignment: CDR1 DFQATT and CDR2 SNEGSKA (reference sequence). CDR3 loop: CSATGQGNTEAFF. The CDR3 region has the DNA TGCAGTGCTACCGGACAGGGGAACACTGAAGCTTTCTTT.

The rearrangement uses TRBV20-1 and TRBJ2-3; D is possibly TRBD2 (6 bases). Trimming removed 6 bases at V and 6 bases at J, with 13 bases between. The CDR3 sequence is 12 residues long. Germline V CDR1 and CDR2: DFQATT, SNEGSKA (reference sequence). CDR3 nucleotide sequence: TGCAGTGCCAACGCGGGGAAGGATACGCAGTATTTT. Its protein product is CSANAGKDTQYF.

This clonotype occurred a few times. The rearrangement joins TRBV14 to TRBJ2-5; 11 positions match TRBD2. The CDR3 spans 16 residues. CDR1 and CDR2 (germline): SGHDN, FVKESK. V trimming: 4 bases; J trimming: 4 bases; junction bases outside the gene matches: 8. CDR3 bases: TGTGCCAGCAGCCTAACACTAGCGGGAGTGACAGAGACCCAGTACTTC. Translation: CASSLTLAGVTETQYF.

There are a few counts of this clonotype. The chain employs TRBV10-2 and TRBJ2-7; D possibly uses TRBD1 or TRBD2 (5 bases each). The V gene's germline CDR1 is WSHSY and CDR2 SAAADI. The CDR3 is 13 residues long. Trimming took off 4 bases at V and 1 base at J, with 8 bases between the two ends. CDR3 amino acids: CASSGGMSYEQYV. The DNA for the CDR3 is TGCGCCAGCAGTGGGGGGATGTCCTACGAGCAGTACGTC.

The CDR3: CSVASGRGIEQFF. The CDR3 coding sequence is TGCAGCGTAGCTAGCGGGAGAGGAATTGAGCAGTTCTTC. The chain combines TRBV29-1 with TRBJ2-1; 10 bases map to TRBD2. V was clipped by 6 bases and J by 9 bases; unmatched bases: 8. Germline V gives CDR1 SQVTM, CDR2 ANQGSEA. The CDR3 length is 13 residues.

This clonotype was detected a few times. The gene calls are TRBV4-3 and TRBJ2-4; the match to TRBD1 covers 9 bases. CDR1 is LGHNA, CDR2 YSLEER, per germline. The CDR3 spans 14 residues. After removal of 1 base from V and 5 bases from J, the junction contained 0 bases not matched to a gene. The CDR3 here is CASSQGQGENIQYF. The CDR3, as DNA: TGCGCCAGCAGCCAAGGACAGGGGGAAAACATTCAGTACTTC.

The chain recombines TRBV6-1 with TRBJ1-4; D unresolved. The CDR3 is 17 residues long. CDR1 MNHNS and CDR2 SASEGT come from the germline V gene. Trimming took off 2 bases at V and 8 bases at J, with 21 bases between the two ends. The CDR3 coding sequence is TGTGCCAGCAGTGAACCCCGGGAGATAGCCCCATTCGAAAAACTGTTTTTT. Translating it yields CASSEPREIAPFEKLFF.

Ten or more counts support this clonotype. V and J are TRBV29-1 and TRBJ1-6; D gene uncertain. The CDR3 has 12 residues. Trimming pared 0 bases from V and 8 bases from J, leaving 5 bases between. Germline CDR1 is SQVTM and CDR2 is ANQGSEA. The CDR3 region has the DNA TGCAGCGTTGAAGATTCTGATTCACCCCTCCACTTT. This sequence encodes CSVEDSDSPLHF.